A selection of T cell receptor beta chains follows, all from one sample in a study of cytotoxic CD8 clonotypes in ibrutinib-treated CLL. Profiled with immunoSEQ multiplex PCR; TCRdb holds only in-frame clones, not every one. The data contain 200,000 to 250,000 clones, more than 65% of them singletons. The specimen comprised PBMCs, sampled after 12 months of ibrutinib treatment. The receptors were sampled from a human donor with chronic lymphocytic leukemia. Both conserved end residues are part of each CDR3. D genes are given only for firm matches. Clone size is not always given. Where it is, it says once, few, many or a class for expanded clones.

DNA: TGTGCCAGCAGTTTGGTGGGGTCTAAGACCCAGTACTTC; CDR3: CASSLVGSKTQYF; size: .; J: TRBJ2-5; D: .; V: TRBV27
DNA: TGTGCCAGCAGTTTTGGGGGGGTCGGACAGGCAAACTATGGCTACACCTTC; CDR3: CASSFGGVGQANYGYTF; size: .; J: TRBJ1-2; D: TRBD1; V: TRBV28
DNA: TGTGCCAGTAGTGGTACTGAAGCTTTCTTT; CDR3: CASSGTEAFF; size: .; J: TRBJ1-1; D: .; V: TRBV19
DNA: TGTGCCAGCAGCTTGTGGGACTTAAATGAGCAGTTCTTC; CDR3: CASSLWDLNEQFF; size: .; J: TRBJ2-1; D: .; V: TRBV5-6
DNA: TGTGCCAGTATCCCGCGGAGGGACAGCTTCGGAGCTTTCTTT; CDR3: CASIPRRDSFGAFF; size: .; J: TRBJ1-1; D: TRBD1; V: TRBV19
DNA: TGTGCCTTTCCCCGACCCAGGGGATCGCTGTTTTTT; CDR3: CAFPRPRGSLFF; size: .; J: TRBJ1-4; D: .; V: TRBV9
DNA: TGTGCCAGCAGCGTAAGCGGGGGGGCCGGAGAGACCCAGTACTTC; CDR3: CASSVSGGAGETQYF; size: .; J: TRBJ2-5; D: TRBD2; V: TRBV2
DNA: TGTGCCAGCAGCCCCGCGTATAGGGCGGACACCTTC; CDR3: CASSPAYRADTF; size: .; J: TRBJ1-2; D: .; V: TRBV7-6
DNA: TGTGCCAGCAGCTGGACCGGGGAGCTGTTTTTT; CDR3: CASSWTGELFF; size: few; J: TRBJ2-2; D: .; V: TRBV6-5
DNA: TGTGCCAGCAGCGCGGTGTTTGACCCCGGGCCCTCCTACGAGCAGTACTTC; CDR3: CASSAVFDPGPSYEQYF; size: .; J: TRBJ2-7; D: .; V: TRBV9
DNA: TGTGCCAGCAGCTTGTGGGGGATATTCAACACTGAAGCTTTCTTT; CDR3: CASSLWGIFNTEAFF; size: .; J: TRBJ1-1; D: .; V: TRBV5-6
DNA: TGTGCCAGCAGTGAGTCGGACAGAAGAAACACTGAAGCTTTCTTT; CDR3: CASSESDRRNTEAFF; size: few; J: TRBJ1-1; D: .; V: TRBV6-4
DNA: TGCGCCAGCAGCTCTGGACTAGCGGGAGGACAAGAGACCCAGTACTTC; CDR3: CASSSGLAGGQETQYF; size: once; J: TRBJ2-5; D: TRBD2; V: TRBV5-1
DNA: TGTGCCAGCCGACTGGCAGGGGCCAACTATGGCTACACCTTC; CDR3: CASRLAGANYGYTF; size: many; J: TRBJ1-2; D: .; V: TRBV27
DNA: TGCAGCGTTGCAGGGGGAAGGGACTATGGCTACACCTTC; CDR3: CSVAGGRDYGYTF; size: .; J: TRBJ1-2; D: TRBD1; V: TRBV29-1
DNA: TGTGCCAGCAGTGAAGGGACAGCTTTGAACACTGAAGCTTTCTTT; CDR3: CASSEGTALNTEAFF; size: .; J: TRBJ1-1; D: .; V: TRBV6-1
DNA: TGTGCCAGCCGCCTGGGGGGGGGTTCTGAAGCTTTCTTT; CDR3: CASRLGGGSEAFF; size: few; J: TRBJ1-1; D: .; V: TRBV6-5
DNA: TGTGCCAGCAGCCCAGGACTAGCGGGAGTAGGTACGCAGTATTTT; CDR3: CASSPGLAGVGTQYF; size: few; J: TRBJ2-3; D: TRBD2; V: TRBV27
DNA: TGCGCCAGTGGTCCGGGCTCCTACGAGCAGTACTTC; CDR3: CASGPGSYEQYF; size: once; J: TRBJ2-7; D: .; V: TRBV10-2